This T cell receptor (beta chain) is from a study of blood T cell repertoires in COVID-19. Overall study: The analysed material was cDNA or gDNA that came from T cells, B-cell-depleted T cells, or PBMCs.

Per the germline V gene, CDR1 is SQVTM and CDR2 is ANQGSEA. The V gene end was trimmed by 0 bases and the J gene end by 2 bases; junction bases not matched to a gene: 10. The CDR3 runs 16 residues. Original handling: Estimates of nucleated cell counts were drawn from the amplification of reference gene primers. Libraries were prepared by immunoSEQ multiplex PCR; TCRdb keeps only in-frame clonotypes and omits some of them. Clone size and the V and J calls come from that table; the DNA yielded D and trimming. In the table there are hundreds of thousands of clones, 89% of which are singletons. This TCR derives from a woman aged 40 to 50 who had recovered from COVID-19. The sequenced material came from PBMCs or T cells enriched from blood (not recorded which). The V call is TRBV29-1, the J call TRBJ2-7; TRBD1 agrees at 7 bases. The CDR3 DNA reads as TGCAGCGTTGAAGAGGCGGACAGGACCAGGCCCTACGAGCAGTACTTC. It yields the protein CSVEEADRTRPYEQYF.